This entry is about one TCR beta chain. The antigen is unknown. The CDR3 is 16 amino acids. Trimming took 7 bases from V and 6 from J; bases not matched to a gene: 14. CDR1 is MNHEY and CDR2 is SMNVEV in the germline V gene (reference sequence). The sample belongs to a study of B cell selection in AIRE deficiency. In the authors' methods: Patients' Tregs yielded tens of thousands of distinct TCRbeta sequences; donors' some 1x10^5. Measured with immunoSEQ multiplex PCR; TCRdb has only the in-frame clones, and not every one. V and J calls and clone size are those listed in that table; D and trimming were worked out from the DNA. Of roughly 18,000 clones in the sample, roughly 91% are singletons; the top ten hold about 1%. Study outcomes and limitations: Shared Treg sequences were biased toward short CDR3s with few non-templated nucleotide insertions. Around 30% of healthy-shared Treg sequences were found among patient Tconv cells.

Sorted regulatory T cells were CD4-positive, CD25-high and CD127-low or negative. Healthy unrelated donors supplied the control samples. The sequenced sample consisted of CD4+CD25+ Tregs sorted from PBMCs. The TCR was taken from a human donor in good health. The V gene is TRBV27, the J gene TRBJ2-1, with 8 bases lining up with TRBD2. The CDR3 region has the DNA TGTGCCAGCACCACCCACGGACTAGCATCTGGCAATGAGCAGTTCTTC. Protein product: CASTTHGLASGNEQFF.